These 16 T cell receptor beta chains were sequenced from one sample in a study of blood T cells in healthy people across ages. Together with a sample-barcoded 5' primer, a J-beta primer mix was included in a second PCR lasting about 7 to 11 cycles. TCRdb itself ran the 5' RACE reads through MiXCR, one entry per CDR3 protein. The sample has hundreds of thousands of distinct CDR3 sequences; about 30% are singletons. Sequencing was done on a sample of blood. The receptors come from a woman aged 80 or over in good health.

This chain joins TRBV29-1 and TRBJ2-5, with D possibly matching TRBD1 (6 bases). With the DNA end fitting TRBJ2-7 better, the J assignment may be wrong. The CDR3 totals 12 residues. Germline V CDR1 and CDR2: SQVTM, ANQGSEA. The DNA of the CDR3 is TGCAGCGGTGGGCAGGGACACTACGAGCAGTACTTC. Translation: CSGGQGHYEQYF.

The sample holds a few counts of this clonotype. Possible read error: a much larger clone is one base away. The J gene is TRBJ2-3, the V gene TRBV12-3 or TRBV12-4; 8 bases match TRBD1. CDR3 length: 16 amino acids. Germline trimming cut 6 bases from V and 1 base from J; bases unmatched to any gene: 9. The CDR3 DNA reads TGTGCCAGCAGCTCGGACAGGGACGAGGGCACAGATACGCAGTATTTT. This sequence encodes CASSSDRDEGTDTQYF.

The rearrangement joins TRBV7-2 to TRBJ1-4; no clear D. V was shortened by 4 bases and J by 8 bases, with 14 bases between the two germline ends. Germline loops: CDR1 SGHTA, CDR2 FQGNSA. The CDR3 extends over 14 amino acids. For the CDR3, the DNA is TGTGCCAGCAGCTACGACCATAAAAGGGAAAAACTGTTTTTT. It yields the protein CASSYDHKREKLFF.

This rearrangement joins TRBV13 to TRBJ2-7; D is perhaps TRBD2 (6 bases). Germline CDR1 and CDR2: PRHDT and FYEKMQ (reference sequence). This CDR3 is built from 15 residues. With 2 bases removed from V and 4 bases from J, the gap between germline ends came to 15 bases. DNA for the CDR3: TGTGCCAGCAGCTTAACCGCCAAGGAGGGTTACGAGCAGTACTTC. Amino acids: CASSLTAKEGYEQYF.

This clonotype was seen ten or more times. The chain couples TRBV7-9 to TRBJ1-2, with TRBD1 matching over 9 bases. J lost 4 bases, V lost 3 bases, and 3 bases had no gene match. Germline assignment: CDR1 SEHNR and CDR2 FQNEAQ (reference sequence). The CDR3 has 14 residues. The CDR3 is CASSFTGGRYGYTF. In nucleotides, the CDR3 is TGTGCCAGCAGCTTTACAGGGGGCCGCTATGGCTACACCTTC. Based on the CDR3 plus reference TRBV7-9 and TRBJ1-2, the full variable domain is DTGVSQNPRHKITKRGQNVTFRCDPISEHNRLYWYRQTLGQGPEFLTYFQNEAQLEKSRLLSDRFSAERPKGSFSTLEIQRTEQGDSAMYLCASSFTGGRYGYTFGSGTRLTVV.

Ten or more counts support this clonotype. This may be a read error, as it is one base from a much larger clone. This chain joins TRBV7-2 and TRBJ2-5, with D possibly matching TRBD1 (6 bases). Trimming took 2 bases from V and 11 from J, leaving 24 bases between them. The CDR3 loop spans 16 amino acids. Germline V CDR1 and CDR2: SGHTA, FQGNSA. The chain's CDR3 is CASSLLLGTLSNEQYF. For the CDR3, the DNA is TGTGCCAGCAGCTTATTACTGGGGACACTCTCCAATGAGCAGTACTTC.

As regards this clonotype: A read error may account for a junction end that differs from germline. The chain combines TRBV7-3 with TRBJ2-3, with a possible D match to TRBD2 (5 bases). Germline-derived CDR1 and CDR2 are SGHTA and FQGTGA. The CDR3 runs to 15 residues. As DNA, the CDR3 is TGTGCCAGCAGCTTAAGAGGGAAGCCCACAGATGCGCAGTATTTT. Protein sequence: CASSLRGKPTDAQYF. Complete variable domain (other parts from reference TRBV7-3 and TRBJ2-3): GAGVSQTPSNKVTEKGKYVELRCDPISGHTALYWYRQSLGQGPEFLIYFQGTGAADDSGLPNDRFFAVRPEGSVSTLKIQRTERGDSAVYLCASSLRGKPTDAQYFGPGTRLTVL.

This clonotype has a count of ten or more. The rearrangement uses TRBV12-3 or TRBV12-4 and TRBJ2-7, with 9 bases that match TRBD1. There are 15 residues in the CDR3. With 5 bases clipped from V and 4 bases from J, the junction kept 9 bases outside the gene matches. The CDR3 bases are TGTGCCAGCAGTCTATCCGGGACAGGGCAATACGAGCAGTACTTC. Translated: CASSLSGTGQYEQYF.

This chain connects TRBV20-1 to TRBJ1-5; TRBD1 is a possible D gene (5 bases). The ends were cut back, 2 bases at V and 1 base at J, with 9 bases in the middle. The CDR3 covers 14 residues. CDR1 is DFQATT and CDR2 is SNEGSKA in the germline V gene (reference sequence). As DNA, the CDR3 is TGCAGTGCTAGAAGGGGAGGGAGCAATCAGCCCCAGCATTTT. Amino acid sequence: CSARRGGSNQPQHF.

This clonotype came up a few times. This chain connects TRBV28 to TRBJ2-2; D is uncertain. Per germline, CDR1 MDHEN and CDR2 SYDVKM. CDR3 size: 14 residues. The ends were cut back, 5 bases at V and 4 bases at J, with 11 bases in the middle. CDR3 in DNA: TGTGCCAGCAGTCCCCTCGTAGGCACCGGGGAGCTGTTTTTT. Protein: CASSPLVGTGELFF.

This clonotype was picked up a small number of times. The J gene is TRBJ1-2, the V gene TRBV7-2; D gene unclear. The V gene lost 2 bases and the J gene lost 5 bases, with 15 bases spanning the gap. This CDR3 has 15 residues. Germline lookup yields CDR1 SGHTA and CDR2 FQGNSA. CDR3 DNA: TGTGCCAGCAGCTTATCCGGGGTCAGTTATTATGGCTACACCTTC. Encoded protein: CASSLSGVSYYGYTF.

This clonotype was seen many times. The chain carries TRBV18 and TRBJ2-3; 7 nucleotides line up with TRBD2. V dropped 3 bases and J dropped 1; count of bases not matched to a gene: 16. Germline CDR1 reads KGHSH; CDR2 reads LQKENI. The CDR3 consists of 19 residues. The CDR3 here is CASSPAPRPSGIRTDTQYF. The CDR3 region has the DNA TGTGCCAGCTCACCTGCCCCACGACCCAGCGGGATCCGCACAGATACGCAGTATTTT.

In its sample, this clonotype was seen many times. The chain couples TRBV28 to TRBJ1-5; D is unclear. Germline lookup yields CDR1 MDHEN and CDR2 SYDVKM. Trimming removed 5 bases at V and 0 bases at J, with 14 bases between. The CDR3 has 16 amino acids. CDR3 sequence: CASSAGVRLSNQPQHF. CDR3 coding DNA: TGTGCCAGCAGTGCGGGAGTGAGGCTTAGCAATCAGCCCCAGCATTTT.

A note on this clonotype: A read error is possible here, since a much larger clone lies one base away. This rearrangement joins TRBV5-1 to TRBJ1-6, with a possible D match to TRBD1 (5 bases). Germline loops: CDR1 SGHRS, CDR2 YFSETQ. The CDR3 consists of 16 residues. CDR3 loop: CASSRRGVTDNSPPHF. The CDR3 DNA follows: TGCGCCAGCAGCCGTAGGGGTGTAACAGATAATTCACCCCCCCACTTT.

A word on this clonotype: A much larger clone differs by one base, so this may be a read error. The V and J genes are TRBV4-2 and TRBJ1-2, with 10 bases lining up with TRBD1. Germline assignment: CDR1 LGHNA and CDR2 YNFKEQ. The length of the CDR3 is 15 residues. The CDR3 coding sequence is TGTGCCAGCAGCCCAGGGACAGGGGAGGACTATGGCTACATCTTC. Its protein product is CASSPGTGEDYGYIF.

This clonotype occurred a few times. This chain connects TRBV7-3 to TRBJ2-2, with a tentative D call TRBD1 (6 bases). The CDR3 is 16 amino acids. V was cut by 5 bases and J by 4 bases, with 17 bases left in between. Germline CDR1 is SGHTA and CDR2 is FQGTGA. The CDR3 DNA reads TGTGCCAGCAGCCCCCTAGGGGGAAGGGGCACCGGGGAGCTGTTTTTT. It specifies CASSPLGGRGTGELFF.